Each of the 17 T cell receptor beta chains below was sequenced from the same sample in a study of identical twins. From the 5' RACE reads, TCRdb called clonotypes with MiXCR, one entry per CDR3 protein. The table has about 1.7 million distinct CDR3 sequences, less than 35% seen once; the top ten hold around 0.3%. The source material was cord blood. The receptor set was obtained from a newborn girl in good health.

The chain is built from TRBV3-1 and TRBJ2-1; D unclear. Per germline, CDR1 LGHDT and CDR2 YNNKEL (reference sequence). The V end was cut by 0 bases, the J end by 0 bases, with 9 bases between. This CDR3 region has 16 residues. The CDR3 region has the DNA TGTGCCAGCAGCCAAGACCTCGCGTTCTCCTACAATGAGCAGTTCTTC. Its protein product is CASSQDLAFSYNEQFF.

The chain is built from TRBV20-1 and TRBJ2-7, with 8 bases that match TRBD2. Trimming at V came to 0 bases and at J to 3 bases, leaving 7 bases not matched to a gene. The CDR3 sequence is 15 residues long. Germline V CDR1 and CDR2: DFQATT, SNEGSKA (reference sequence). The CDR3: CSARDPSGSLYEQYF. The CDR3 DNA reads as TGCAGTGCTAGAGATCCCAGCGGGAGTCTCTACGAGCAGTACTTC.

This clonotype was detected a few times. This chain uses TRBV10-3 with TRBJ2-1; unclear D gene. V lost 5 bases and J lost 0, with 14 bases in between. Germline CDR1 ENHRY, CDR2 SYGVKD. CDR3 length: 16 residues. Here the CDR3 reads CAISPQDTHSYNEQFF. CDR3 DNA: TGTGCCATCAGTCCCCAAGATACTCACTCCTACAATGAGCAGTTCTTC.

Written as DNA, the CDR3 is TGCGCCAGCAGCCCTCAGGAGGGGGACTATGGCTACACCTTC. Its protein product is CASSPQEGDYGYTF. V gene TRBV4-1 combines with J gene TRBJ1-2, with TRBD1 as a possible D gene (6 bases). V gave up 4 bases and J gave up 3 bases, with 12 bases separating them. The germline V gene has CDR1 MGHRA and CDR2 YSYEKL. The CDR3 sequence is 14 residues long.

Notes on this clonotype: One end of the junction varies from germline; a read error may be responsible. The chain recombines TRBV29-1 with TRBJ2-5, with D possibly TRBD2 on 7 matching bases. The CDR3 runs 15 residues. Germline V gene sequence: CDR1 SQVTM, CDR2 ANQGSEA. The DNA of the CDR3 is TGCAGCGTTGACGGCCGGCCGGGGGGCCAAGAGGCCCAGTACTTC. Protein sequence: CSVDGRPGGQEAQYF.

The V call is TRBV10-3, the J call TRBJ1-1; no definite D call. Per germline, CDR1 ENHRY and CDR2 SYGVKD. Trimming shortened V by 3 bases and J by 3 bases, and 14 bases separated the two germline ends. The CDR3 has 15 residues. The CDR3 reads CAISDPSGMDTEAFF. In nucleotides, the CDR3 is TGTGCCATCAGTGACCCGTCGGGAATGGACACTGAAGCTTTCTTT.

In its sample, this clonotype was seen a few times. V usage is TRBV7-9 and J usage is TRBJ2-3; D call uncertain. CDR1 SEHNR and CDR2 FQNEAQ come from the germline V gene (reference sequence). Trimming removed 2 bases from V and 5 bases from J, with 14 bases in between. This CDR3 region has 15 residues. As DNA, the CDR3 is TGTGCCAGCAGCTTAAGGGCCCCACCGGTAGATACGCAGTATTTT. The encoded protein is CASSLRAPPVDTQYF.

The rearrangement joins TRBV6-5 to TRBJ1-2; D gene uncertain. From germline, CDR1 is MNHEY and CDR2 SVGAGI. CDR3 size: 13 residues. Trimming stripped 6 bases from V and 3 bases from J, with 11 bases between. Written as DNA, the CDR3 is TGTGCCAGCAGCCGCTACAAGTACTATGGCTACACCTTC. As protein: CASSRYKYYGYTF.

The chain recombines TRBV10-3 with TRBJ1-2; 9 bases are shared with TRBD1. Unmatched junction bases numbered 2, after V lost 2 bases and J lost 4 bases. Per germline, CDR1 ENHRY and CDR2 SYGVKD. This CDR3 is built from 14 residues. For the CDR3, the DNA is TGTGCCATCAGTGAGACGACAGGGGGCTATGGCTACACCTTC. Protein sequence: CAISETTGGYGYTF.

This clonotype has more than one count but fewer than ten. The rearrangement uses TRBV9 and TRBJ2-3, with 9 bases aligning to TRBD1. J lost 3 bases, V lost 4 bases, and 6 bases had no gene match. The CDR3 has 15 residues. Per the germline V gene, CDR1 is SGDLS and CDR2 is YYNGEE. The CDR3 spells CASSYRDRATDTQYF. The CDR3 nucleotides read TGTGCCAGCAGCTACCGGGACAGGGCGACAGATACGCAGTATTTT.

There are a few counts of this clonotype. The CDR3 DNA follows: TGTGCCAGCAGTGCCCCCGGGACTCATCAAGAGACCCAGTACTTC. Translation gives CASSAPGTHQETQYF. The chain joins TRBV2 to TRBJ2-5; possible D gene TRBD2, 6 bases. Trimming left V 4 bases short and J 2 bases short, with 14 bases between. The germline V gene encodes CDR1 SNHLY and CDR2 FYNNEI. The CDR3 is made up of 15 amino acids.

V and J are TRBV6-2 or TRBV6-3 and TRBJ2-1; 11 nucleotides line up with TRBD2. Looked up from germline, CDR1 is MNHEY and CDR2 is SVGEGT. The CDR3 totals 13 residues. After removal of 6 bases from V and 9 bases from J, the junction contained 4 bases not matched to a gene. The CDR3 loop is CASRLAGAIEQFF. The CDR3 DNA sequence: TGTGCCAGCAGACTAGCGGGGGCAATTGAGCAGTTCTTC.

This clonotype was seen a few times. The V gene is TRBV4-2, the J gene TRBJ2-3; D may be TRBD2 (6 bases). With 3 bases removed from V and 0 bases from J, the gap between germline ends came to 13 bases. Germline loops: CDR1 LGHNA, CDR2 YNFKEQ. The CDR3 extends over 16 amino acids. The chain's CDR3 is CASSQHPSDSTDTQYF. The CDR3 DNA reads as TGTGCCAGCAGCCAGCATCCTAGCGATAGCACAGATACGCAGTATTTT.

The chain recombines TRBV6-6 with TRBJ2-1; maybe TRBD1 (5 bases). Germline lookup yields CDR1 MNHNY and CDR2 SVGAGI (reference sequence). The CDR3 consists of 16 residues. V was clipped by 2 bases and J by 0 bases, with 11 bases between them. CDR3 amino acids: CASSYVTVTSYNEQFF. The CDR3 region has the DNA TGTGCCAGCAGTTACGTGACAGTTACCTCCTACAATGAGCAGTTCTTC.

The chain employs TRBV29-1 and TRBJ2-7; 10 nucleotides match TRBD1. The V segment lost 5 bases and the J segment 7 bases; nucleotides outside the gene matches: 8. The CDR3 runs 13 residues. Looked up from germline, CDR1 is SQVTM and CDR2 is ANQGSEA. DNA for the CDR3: TGCAGCGTTCGGACAGGGGGAGAGCATGAGCAGTACTTC. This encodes CSVRTGGEHEQYF.

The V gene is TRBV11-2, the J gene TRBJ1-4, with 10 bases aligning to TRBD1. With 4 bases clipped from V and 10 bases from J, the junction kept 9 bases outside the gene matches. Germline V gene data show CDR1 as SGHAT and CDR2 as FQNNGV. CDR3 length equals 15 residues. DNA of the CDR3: TGTGCCAGCAGCTCGCCGACAGGGGGCTCGGCAAAACTGTTTTTT. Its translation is CASSSPTGGSAKLFF. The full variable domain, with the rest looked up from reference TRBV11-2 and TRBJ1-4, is EAGVAQSPRYKIIEKRQSVAFWCNPISGHATLYWYQQILGQGPKLLIQFQNNGVVDDSQLPKDRFSAERLKGVDSTLKIQPAKLEDSAVYLCASSSPTGGSAKLFFGSGTQLSVL.

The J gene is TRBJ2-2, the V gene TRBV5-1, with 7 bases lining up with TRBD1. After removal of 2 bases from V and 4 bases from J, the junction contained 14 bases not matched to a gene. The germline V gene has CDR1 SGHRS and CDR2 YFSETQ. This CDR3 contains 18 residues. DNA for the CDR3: TGCGCCAGCAGCTTCTCTTCGGTCGACAGGGTGGTCACCGGGGAGCTGTTTTTT. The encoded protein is CASSFSSVDRVVTGELFF.